The 23 T cell receptor beta chains below were found in one sample sequenced in a study of blood T cell repertoires in COVID-19. Using immunoSEQ multiplex PCR, the repertoire was profiled, and TCRdb retains in-frame clones only, with some absent. The repertoire consists of a few hundred thousand clones, with roughly 84% occurring once and the leading ten covering 5% to 7.5%. Sequenced material: PBMCs or T cells enriched from blood (not recorded which). The receptors were sampled from a woman in her forties or fifties who had been exposed to COVID-19.

This clone was observed once. The chain combines TRBV6-6 with TRBJ2-7; 8 nucleotides line up with TRBD1. Germline V CDR1 and CDR2: MNHNY, SVGAGI (reference sequence). The CDR3 sequence is 16 residues long. Germline trimming cut 5 bases from V and 4 bases from J; bases unmatched to any gene: 13. The CDR3 loop reads CASSRLGQGSRYEQYF. CDR3 DNA sequence: TGTGCCAGCAGTCGACTAGGACAGGGAAGCAGGTACGAGCAGTACTTC.

This clone came up once. The chain couples TRBV24-1 to TRBJ2-1; tentative D call: TRBD1 (5 bases). With 5 bases removed from V and 7 bases from J, the gap between germline ends came to 20 bases. Germline loops: CDR1 KGHDR, CDR2 SFDVKD. The CDR3 runs 16 residues. DNA of the CDR3: TGTGCCACCAGTGGTTCCCAGCAGGGAATGCGGAATGAGCAGTTCTTC. Encoded protein: CATSGSQQGMRNEQFF.

The chain employs TRBV11-2 and TRBJ1-3; a possible D gene is TRBD1 (6 bases). Germline CDR1 and CDR2: SGHAT and FQNNGV. CDR3 length equals 13 residues. V shed 1 base and J shed 7 bases, with 8 bases lying between them. In DNA form, the CDR3 reads TGTGCCAGCAGCTTAGGGACAGTCAACACCATATATTTT. Its translation is CASSLGTVNTIYF. The full variable domain, rest sourced from reference TRBV11-2 and TRBJ1-3, is EAGVAQSPRYKIIEKRQSVAFWCNPISGHATLYWYQQILGQGPKLLIQFQNNGVVDDSQLPKDRFSAERLKGVDSTLKIQPAKLEDSAVYLCASSLGTVNTIYFGEGSWLTVV.

The CDR3: CASSEAGANVLTF. In DNA, the CDR3 is TGTGCCAGCAGCGAAGCCGGGGCCAACGTCCTGACTTTC. V usage is TRBV9 and J usage is TRBJ2-6; D unclear. The CDR3 runs 13 residues. Trimming took off 3 bases at V and 4 bases at J, with 5 bases between the two ends. Germline V gene lookup returns CDR1 SGDLS and CDR2 YYNGEE.

The chain has TRBV5-4 and TRBJ1-2; the D is unclear. Germline assignment: CDR1 SGHNT and CDR2 YYREEE (reference sequence). V was shortened by 4 bases and J by 4 bases, with 11 bases between the two germline ends. This CDR3 spans 13 amino acids. The CDR3 here is CASSLTTLYGYTF. DNA for the CDR3: TGTGCCAGCAGCCTGACAACCCTCTATGGCTACACCTTC.

This clone was counted once. The V gene is TRBV5-1, the J gene TRBJ2-7, with 7 bases lining up with TRBD1. Germline trimming cut 0 bases from V and 5 bases from J; bases unmatched to any gene: 5. The CDR3 is made up of 14 amino acids. Germline-derived CDR1 and CDR2 are SGHRS and YFSETQ. The CDR3: CASSLATGVDEQYF. DNA of the CDR3: TGCGCCAGCAGCTTGGCAACAGGGGTTGACGAGCAGTACTTC.

This chain links TRBV7-2 with TRBJ1-3; perhaps TRBD1 as D (5 bases). From germline, CDR1 is SGHTA and CDR2 FQGNSA. The germline V and J ends were trimmed by 5 bases and 4 bases, with 12 bases remaining between them. The CDR3 is 14 amino acids. CDR3: CASSVDSSGNTIYF. The DNA of the CDR3 is TGTGCCAGCAGCGTTGACAGCTCGGGAAACACCATATATTTT.

The chain has TRBV7-9 and TRBJ1-5; a possible D gene is TRBD1 (5 bases). This CDR3 contains 17 residues. In germline, CDR1 is SEHNR, CDR2 FQNEAQ (reference sequence). V was clipped by 0 bases and J by 0 bases, with 12 bases between them. CDR3 nucleotide sequence: TGTGCCAGCAGCTTAGCCCTCCAGGGCTATAGCAATCAGCCCCAGCATTTT. It encodes CASSLALQGYSNQPQHF. The full variable domain, rest sourced from reference TRBV7-9 and TRBJ1-5, is DTGVSQNPRHKITKRGQNVTFRCDPISEHNRLYWYRQTLGQGPEFLTYFQNEAQLEKSRLLSDRFSAERPKGSFSTLEIQRTEQGDSAMYLCASSLALQGYSNQPQHFGDGTRLSIL.

V gene TRBV7-8 combines with J gene TRBJ1-2; D not certain. V lost 2 bases to trimming and J lost 8 bases, with 15 bases between them. This CDR3 is built from 14 residues. Germline CDR1 SGHVS, CDR2 FQNEAQ. The CDR3 region has the DNA TGTGCCAGCAGCTTAATTCGGGCGGCGGGGGGCTACACCTTC. Amino acid sequence: CASSLIRAAGGYTF.

This chain uses TRBV10-1 with TRBJ2-7; 8 bases align to TRBD1. With 3 bases clipped from V and 1 base from J, the junction kept 5 bases outside the gene matches. CDR1 WNHNN and CDR2 SYGVQD come from the germline V gene (reference sequence). CDR3 length equals 15 residues. The CDR3 region has the DNA TGCGCCAGCAGTGACAGTGGGGACAGGTCCTACGAGCAGTACTTC. It is translated as CASSDSGDRSYEQYF.

This clone was seen more than once but under ten times. This rearrangement joins TRBV6-5 to TRBJ1-2; 10 bases map to TRBD1. The V and J ends lost 5 bases and 3 bases, in that order; junction bases with no gene match: 3. From germline, CDR1 is MNHEY and CDR2 SVGAGI. The CDR3 is 14 residues long. CDR3 DNA sequence: TGTGCCAGCAGTATGACAGGGGGCGACTATGGCTACACCTTC. This codes for CASSMTGGDYGYTF.

The chain is built from TRBV18 and TRBJ2-7; 7 bases align to TRBD1. From germline, CDR1 is KGHSH and CDR2 LQKENI. The CDR3 totals 15 residues. Trimming at V came to 2 bases and at J to 5 bases, leaving 9 bases not matched to a gene. In nucleotides, the CDR3 is TGTGCCAGCTCACCATCGTTGACAGGGACGGACGAGCAGTACTTC. Encoded protein: CASSPSLTGTDEQYF.

This rearrangement joins TRBV5-5 to TRBJ1-2; no definite D call. Germline lookup yields CDR1 SGHKS and CDR2 YYEKEE (reference sequence). The CDR3 is 14 amino acids. Deletions cut 0 bases from V and 6 bases from J, with 12 bases between. The CDR3 DNA follows: TGTGCCAGCAGCTTGGGGGAGGCTCGTCATGGCTACACCTTC. Its translation is CASSLGEARHGYTF.

The V call is TRBV18, the J call TRBJ1-2; possible D gene TRBD1, 5 bases. The germline V and J ends were trimmed by 3 bases and 2 bases, with 19 bases remaining between them. Germline CDR1 is KGHSH and CDR2 is LQKENI. CDR3 size: 17 residues. This CDR3 reads CASSPLTQTVSNYGYTF. CDR3 nucleotides: TGTGCCAGCTCACCCCTTACTCAGACAGTATCAAACTATGGCTACACCTTC.

The gene calls are TRBV7-9 and TRBJ2-2; 10 positions agree with TRBD1. After removal of 5 bases from V and 4 bases from J, the junction contained 10 bases not matched to a gene. This CDR3 has 17 residues. Germline CDR1 reads SEHNR; CDR2 reads FQNEAQ (reference sequence). For the CDR3, the DNA is TGTGCCAGCAGCATTAGGGTCTGGGACAGGGGCACCGGGGAGCTGTTTTTT. It yields the protein CASSIRVWDRGTGELFF.

The CDR3 sequence is CASSLRTGVVTGELFF. The DNA for the CDR3 is TGTGCCAGCAGCTTGAGAACAGGGGTGGTCACCGGGGAGCTGTTTTTT. The V gene is TRBV11-2, the J gene TRBJ2-2, with 7 bases matching TRBD1. With V trimmed by 3 bases and J by 4 bases, 8 bases remained unmatched. The CDR3 extends over 16 amino acids. From germline, CDR1 is SGHAT and CDR2 FQNNGV.

The chain recombines TRBV24-1 with TRBJ1-4, with 7 bases that match TRBD1. Germline loops: CDR1 KGHDR, CDR2 SFDVKD. After removal of 4 bases from V and 8 bases from J, the junction contained 12 bases not matched to a gene. The length of the CDR3 is 16 residues. CDR3 amino acids: CATSEGKQGPREKLFF. CDR3 nucleotide sequence: TGTGCCACCAGTGAGGGAAAACAGGGGCCCAGGGAAAAACTGTTTTTT.

The V and J genes are TRBV30 and TRBJ2-1, with unresolved D. This CDR3 is built from 12 residues. Trimming removed 8 bases at V and 7 bases at J, with 15 bases between. Germline V gene data show CDR1 as GTSNPN and CDR2 as SVGIG (reference sequence). The CDR3 region is CAGFLTGNEQFF. As DNA, the CDR3 is TGTGCCGGGTTCCTGACTGGAAATGAGCAGTTCTTC.

The chain carries TRBV5-6 and TRBJ2-1; 10 bases are a match to TRBD2. This CDR3 comprises 15 residues. CDR1 is SGHDT, CDR2 YYEEEE, per germline. V gave up 4 bases and J gave up 5 bases; unmatched junction bases: 6. CDR3 protein: CASSRSGGADNEQFF. CDR3 sequence (DNA): TGTGCCAGCAGCCGGAGCGGGGGGGCGGACAATGAGCAGTTCTTC.

This sequence joins TRBV11-2 and TRBJ1-2; 8 bases map to TRBD1. Germline CDR1 and CDR2: SGHAT and FQNNGV. This CDR3 region has 13 residues. V was pared by 5 bases and J by 4 bases, with 3 bases of the junction left unmatched. The CDR3 here is CASSDGQGYGYTF. For the CDR3, the DNA is TGTGCCAGCAGCGACGGACAGGGCTATGGCTACACCTTC.

In this sample, this clone turned up a few times. The gene calls are TRBV9 and TRBJ1-1; possibly TRBD1 for D (5 bases). This CDR3 comprises 15 residues. The V gene lost 4 bases and the J gene lost 0 bases, with 13 bases spanning the gap. Germline lookup yields CDR1 SGDLS and CDR2 YYNGEE. CDR3 nucleotide sequence: TGTGCCAGCAGCCCGTATGGGGCCATGAACACTGAAGCTTTCTTT. Encoded protein: CASSPYGAMNTEAFF.

The chain carries TRBV4-3 and TRBJ2-1; perhaps TRBD2 as D (6 bases). The CDR3 has 15 amino acids. Germline values: CDR1 LGHNA, CDR2 YSLEER. With 1 base removed from V and 6 bases from J, the gap between germline ends came to 13 bases. CDR3 nucleotide sequence: TGCGCCAGCAGCCAAGTAGGGGTAGCGGTCAATGAGCAGTTCTTC. Its translation is CASSQVGVAVNEQFF.

V is TRBV13 and J is TRBJ1-2, with D possibly being TRBD1 (5 bases). V lost 2 bases and J lost 2, with 21 bases in between. Germline lookup yields CDR1 PRHDT and CDR2 FYEKMQ (reference sequence). This CDR3 is built from 18 residues. CDR3 amino acids: CASSLSGGAITTNYGYTF. CDR3 DNA: TGTGCCAGCAGCTTATCGGGAGGGGCGATTACGACAAACTATGGCTACACCTTC.